This T cell receptor (beta chain) was documented in a study of blood T cell repertoires in COVID-19. The CDR3 is 13 residues long. Deletions cut 6 bases from V and 8 bases from J, with 13 bases between. In the study's own analysis: Amplification with reference gene primers provided the estimates of nucleated cell counts. The data were produced by immunoSEQ multiplex PCR, yet TCRdb's version contains in-frame clones alone and is incomplete. The V and J calls and the clone size are those of that table, but D and trimming were determined from the DNA. The data hold fewer than 350,000 clones, with around 87% observed a single time. In its sample, this clone was seen once.

This clonotype was obtained from a woman between 50 and 59 years old who had recovered from COVID-19. The rearrangement joins TRBV12-3 or TRBV12-4 to TRBJ1-4; D remains ambiguous. Sequencing was carried out using peripheral blood. CDR3 nucleotides: TGTGCCAGCAGGGTCCGGGAAGGGGAAAAACTGTTTTTT. Its protein product is CASRVREGEKLFF.